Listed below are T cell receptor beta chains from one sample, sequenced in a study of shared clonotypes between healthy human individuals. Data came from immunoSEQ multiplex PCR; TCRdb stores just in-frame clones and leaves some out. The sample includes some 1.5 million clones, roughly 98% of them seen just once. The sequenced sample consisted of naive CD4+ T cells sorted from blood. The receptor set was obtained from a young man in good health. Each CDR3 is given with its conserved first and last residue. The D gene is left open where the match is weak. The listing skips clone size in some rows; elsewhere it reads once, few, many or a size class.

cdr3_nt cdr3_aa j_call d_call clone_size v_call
TGTGCCAGCAGTTTGAAAGGTCTAAGCACAGATACGCAGTATTTT CASSLKGLSTDTQYF TRBJ2-3 . . TRBV27
TGTGCCAGCAGCAAAGCAGCGGGAGGGCCCATCTCCTACAATGAGCAGTTCTTC CASSKAAGGPISYNEQFF TRBJ2-1 . . TRBV21-1
TGTGCCAGCAGTGAATACGGCCGGACAGGGGCCGGTGAAGCTTTCTTT CASSEYGRTGAGEAFF TRBJ1-1 TRBD1 once TRBV25-1
TGTGCCAGCAGCTTAGAACGTATAGGGCTCTACGGCTACACCTTC CASSLERIGLYGYTF TRBJ1-2 . . TRBV11-2
TGTGCCAGCAGCTCAACCTATGGCTACACCTTC CASSSTYGYTF TRBJ1-2 . . TRBV5-4
TGTGCCATCAGTGAGCCAGGGGAGGGGACCAACGAGCAGTACTTC CAISEPGEGTNEQYF TRBJ2-7 . . TRBV10-3
TGCAGCGTGGGACAGTTACTTAGCACAGATACGCAGTATTTT CSVGQLLSTDTQYF TRBJ2-3 TRBD1 . TRBV29-1
TGTGCCAGCAGGAACGGTGTGGCTCGGGCCTTGAGCGACAATGAGCAGTTCTTC CASRNGVARALSDNEQFF TRBJ2-1 . . TRBV6-4
TGTGCCAGCAGTGCCCCCCGGGACAGGGGGGTTTCCTACGAGCAGTACTTC CASSAPRDRGVSYEQYF TRBJ2-7 TRBD1 . TRBV28
TGTGCCTGGAGTTTGGGACTAGCAGGGGTTGAGCAGTTCTTC CAWSLGLAGVEQFF TRBJ2-1 TRBD2 . TRBV30
TGTGCCAGCAGTTCCGGTTGGGACACCGGGGAGCTGTTTTTT CASSSGWDTGELFF TRBJ2-2 . . TRBV6-5
TGTGCCAGCCTCAGACAGGGCGGTGAAAAACTGTTTTTT CASLRQGGEKLFF TRBJ1-4 TRBD1 . TRBV25-1
TGTGCCAGCTCACCACCGCTGCGGGAGGGCCTGAATGAGCAGTTCTTC CASSPPLREGLNEQFF TRBJ2-1 TRBD2 . TRBV18
TGTGCCAGCAGCTTAGACCCCGGGCTCTACAATGAGCAGTTCTTC CASSLDPGLYNEQFF TRBJ2-1 . . TRBV7-2
TGTGCCAGCAGCTTAGAGTCTAGCTACGTGTACGAGCAGTACTTC CASSLESSYVYEQYF TRBJ2-7 . . TRBV7-9
TGCGCCAGCAGCCCGCAGGGACAGGGCCCTAAGAACACTGAAGCTTTCTTT CASSPQGQGPKNTEAFF TRBJ1-1 TRBD1 . TRBV4-1
TGTGCCAGCAGACTTGACAGGGGGCGAAATCAGCCCCAGCATTTT CASRLDRGRNQPQHF TRBJ1-5 TRBD1 . TRBV6-1
TGTGCCAGCAGCTTATTTGGACAGGATCAGCCCCAGCATTTT CASSLFGQDQPQHF TRBJ1-5 TRBD1 . TRBV7-9
TGTGCCAGCAGTGAAGTTCCGGGACAGGGTAGCAATCAGCCCCAGCATTTT CASSEVPGQGSNQPQHF TRBJ1-5 TRBD1 . TRBV6-1
TGTGCCAGCAGGGAGCGGGAGCCCAATGAGCAGTTCTTC CASREREPNEQFF TRBJ2-1 TRBD2 . TRBV7-8
TGTGCCAGCAGTGAAGACCGGACAGGGGGCAGTGAGCAGTTCTTC CASSEDRTGGSEQFF TRBJ2-1 TRBD1 . TRBV2
TGTGCCAGCAGTCCCACTACAGATACGCAGTATTTT CASSPTTDTQYF TRBJ2-3 . . TRBV6-5
TGTGCCAGCAGCCCGCTATTGTCCGGGGTCCGGGAGCAGTTCTTC CASSPLLSGVREQFF TRBJ2-1 . . TRBV16
TGTGCCAGCAACCCCTCGAGGAGCTCCTACAATGAGCAGTTCTTC CASNPSRSSYNEQFF TRBJ2-1 . . TRBV5-4
TGTGCCAGCAGTGAAAGGTCCGCAGGGAACGGGGAGCTGTTTTTT CASSERSAGNGELFF TRBJ2-2 . once TRBV25-1
TGTGCCAGCAGCCCTCGGCCCCAGACAGATACGCAGTATTTT CASSPRPQTDTQYF TRBJ2-3 . . TRBV9
TGCGCCAGCAGCTTGGTGCCCCTAAGCTCCTACGAGCAGTACTTC CASSLVPLSSYEQYF TRBJ2-7 . . TRBV5-1
TGTGCCAGCAGCGGAGCCGGGACTAGCAGTTACGAGCAGTACTTC CASSGAGTSSYEQYF TRBJ2-7 TRBD2 once TRBV7-2
TGTGCCACGACACAGCGGATTGAAGGAAAACTGTTTTTT CATTQRIEGKLFF TRBJ1-4 . . TRBV28
TGCGCCAGCAGCTTGATGGGAGGGGGCGCAGATACGCAGTATTTT CASSLMGGGADTQYF TRBJ2-3 . . TRBV5-1
TGCGCCAGCAGCCATAAGACTAGCGGGAGCACAGATACGCAGTATTTT CASSHKTSGSTDTQYF TRBJ2-3 TRBD2 once TRBV4-3
TGCAGCGTTGACGGGGGGCTCGACGAGCAGTACTTC CSVDGGLDEQYF TRBJ2-7 . . TRBV29-1
TGTGCCAGCAGGCCTCCCGGCAGTCTCAGGAACACCATATATTTT CASRPPGSLRNTIYF TRBJ1-3 . . TRBV7-2